This entry lists 27 T cell receptor beta chains sequenced from one sample in a study of T cell repertoires in cytomegalovirus infection. TCRdb reanalysed the reads using MiXCR and keeps one entry per CDR3 protein. The sample contains 300,000 or so distinct CDR3 sequences, about 8.8% of which appear only once. Sample: PBMCs. The receptors derive from a human donor in good health (CMV status not recorded). Some clones in this sample may be carry-over from other donors' samples.

In its sample, this clonotype was seen a few times. The chain has TRBV10-3 and TRBJ2-7; D could derive from TRBD1 or TRBD2 (5 bases each). The CDR3 totals 12 residues. Between the trimmed V and J ends, which lost 7 bases and 3 bases, there was a span of 10 bases. The germline V gene has CDR1 ENHRY and CDR2 SYGVKD. The CDR3 sequence is CAITGTVYEQYF. The CDR3 coding sequence is TGTGCCATCACCGGGACGGTCTACGAGCAGTACTTC.

This clonotype was observed at least ten times. The J gene is TRBJ1-1, the V gene TRBV25-1; D gene uncertain. Trimming cost V 4 bases and J 3 bases, with 6 bases left between them. The CDR3 runs to 12 residues. Per germline, CDR1 MGHDK and CDR2 SYGVNS. The CDR3 sequence is CASSARDTEAFF. In DNA form, the CDR3 reads TGTGCCAGCAGTGCACGTGACACTGAAGCTTTCTTT.

The chain recombines TRBV2 with TRBJ1-5; D is unclear. From germline, CDR1 is SNHLY and CDR2 FYNNEI. Trimming shortened V by 2 bases and J by 0 bases, and 5 bases separated the two germline ends. This CDR3 region has 14 residues. The CDR3 nucleotides are TGTGCCAGCAGTGAACATCATAGCAATCAGCCCCAGCATTTT. Amino acid sequence: CASSEHHSNQPQHF.

This clonotype was counted many times. This sequence joins TRBV14 and TRBJ1-1; D gene unclear. V shed 1 base and J shed 9 bases, with 9 bases lying between them. From germline, CDR1 is SGHDN and CDR2 FVKESK. This CDR3 is built from 12 residues. The CDR3 loop is CASSQGLRQAFF. The DNA of the CDR3 is TGTGCCAGCAGCCAAGGATTGCGCCAAGCTTTCTTT.

The chain carries TRBV3-1 and TRBJ1-1; D is ambiguous. CDR3 length: 14 amino acids. CDR1 and CDR2 (germline): LGHDT, YNNKEL (reference sequence). Trimming removed 0 bases from V and 1 base from J, with 6 bases in between. The CDR3 bases are TGTGCCAGCAGCCAAGATGGGAGGAACACTGAAGCTTTCTTT. This translates into CASSQDGRNTEAFF.

This clonotype was found many times. This sequence joins TRBV28 and TRBJ1-5, with TRBD1 matching 7 bases. Germline CDR1 and CDR2: MDHEN and SYDVKM. Unmatched junction bases numbered 7, after V lost 2 bases and J lost 6 bases. The CDR3 spans 15 residues. DNA for the CDR3: TGTGCCAGCAGTTTACCGACAGGGTTGTTTCAGCCCCAGCATTTT. Amino acids: CASSLPTGLFQPQHF.

The table lists this clonotype with many counts. The chain couples TRBV2 to TRBJ1-5; tentative D call: TRBD1 (5 bases). Trimming cost V 4 bases and J 5 bases, with 15 bases left between them. The CDR3 sequence is 15 residues long. Germline CDR1 reads SNHLY; CDR2 reads FYNNEI. The CDR3 coding sequence is TGTGCCAGCAGTGCAAGTCGACAGATTTATCAGCCCCAGCATTTT. Its translation is CASSASRQIYQPQHF.

In this sample, this clonotype turned up many times. The chain combines TRBV7-2 with TRBJ1-5; D gene unclear. V lost 3 bases and J 7 bases, leaving 13 bases between the germline ends. CDR1 is SGHTA and CDR2 is FQGNSA in the germline V gene. This CDR3 contains 14 residues. The CDR3: CASSLALGYQPQHF. The CDR3 bases are TGTGCCAGCAGCTTGGCGCTCGGTTACCAGCCCCAGCATTTT.

This clonotype was detected many times. This chain uses TRBV5-1 with TRBJ1-1, with D possibly TRBD1 on 6 matching bases. The CDR3 runs 16 residues. Trimming took 1 base from V and 3 from J, leaving 16 bases between them. The germline gives CDR1 SGHRS, CDR2 YFSETQ. The CDR3 nucleotides are TGCGCCAGCAGCTTGAGCACACAGGGTATCCACACTGAAGCTTTCTTT. It translates to CASSLSTQGIHTEAFF.

Only a few counts were recorded for this clonotype. The J gene is TRBJ1-2, the V gene TRBV11-2; 10 positions match TRBD1. The germline V gene has CDR1 SGHAT and CDR2 FQNNGV. J gave up 5 bases and V 5 bases, and 8 bases lay outside the gene matches. The CDR3 contains 15 residues. The CDR3 is CASSAGGTGVYGYTF. The CDR3 DNA reads as TGTGCCAGCAGCGCCGGCGGGACAGGGGTTTATGGCTACACCTTC.

The rearrangement uses TRBV19 and TRBJ2-6; D may be TRBD1 (6 bases). Germline lookup yields CDR1 LNHDA and CDR2 SQIVND (reference sequence). The CDR3 covers 17 residues. V lost 11 bases and J lost 4, with 24 bases in between. CDR3 sequence (DNA): TGTGCCTCCAGGGGCCTCCCGTTAAAAGGGGGGGCCAACGTCCTGACTTTC. It codes for CASRGLPLKGGANVLTF.

This clonotype was observed at least ten times. V usage is TRBV7-6 and J usage is TRBJ2-5, with D possibly being TRBD2 (6 bases). The germline gives CDR1 SGHVS, CDR2 FNYEAQ. The V end was cut by 5 bases, the J end by 5 bases, with 18 bases between. This CDR3 comprises 15 residues. CDR3 protein: CASSPPGLAGETQYF. The CDR3 nucleotides read TGTGCCAGCAGCCCCCCGGGACTGGCCGGGGAGACCCAGTACTTC.

This clonotype was seen repeatedly, ten times or more. The gene calls are TRBV12-5 and TRBJ2-7, with D possibly being TRBD2 (5 bases). Germline CDR1 and CDR2: LGHNT and FRNRAP. The CDR3 length is 17 residues. V was trimmed by 0 bases and J by 2 bases, leaving 17 bases between them. The CDR3 DNA sequence: TGTGCTAGTGGTTTGGTACCGTTTGAGGGAACAACCTACGAGCAGTACTTC. This gives the protein CASGLVPFEGTTYEQYF.

This clonotype came up many times. The CDR3 spells CSATDREVNEQFF. The CDR3 DNA reads TGCAGTGCAACGGACAGGGAGGTGAATGAGCAGTTCTTC. This chain links TRBV20-1 with TRBJ2-1; TRBD1 agrees at 8 bases. Germline CDR1 is DFQATT and CDR2 is SNEGSKA (reference sequence). The length of the CDR3 is 13 residues. V gave up 6 bases and J gave up 7 bases; unmatched junction bases: 8.

This clonotype has a count of ten or more. The chain joins TRBV7-6 to TRBJ2-1; D may be TRBD1 (7 bases). V shed 5 bases and J shed 3 bases, with 17 bases lying between them. Germline V gene lookup returns CDR1 SGHVS and CDR2 FNYEAQ. The CDR3 contains 16 residues. CDR3 amino acids: CASSPRGQTVYNEQFF. The CDR3 DNA reads TGTGCCAGCAGCCCGCGGGGACAGACAGTCTACAATGAGCAGTTCTTC. Full variable domain (outside the CDR3, taken from reference TRBV7-6 and TRBJ2-1): GAGVSQSPRYKVTKRGQDVALRCDPISGHVSLYWYRQALGQGPEFLTYFNYEAQQDKSGLPNDRFSAERPEGSISTLTIQRTEQRDSAMYRCASSPRGQTVYNEQFFGPGTRLTVL.

In its sample, this clonotype was seen many times. The chain combines TRBV7-8 with TRBJ1-5; D not certain. This CDR3 has 13 residues. Trimming removed 2 bases from V and 4 bases from J, with 6 bases in between. Germline loops: CDR1 SGHVS, CDR2 FQNEAQ. The CDR3 region has the DNA TGTGCCAGCAGCTTAATCGAAAATCAGCCCCAGCATTTT. Its protein is CASSLIENQPQHF. Complete variable domain (other parts from reference TRBV7-8 and TRBJ1-5): GAGVSQSPRYKVAKRGQDVALRCDPISGHVSLFWYQQALGQGPEFLTYFQNEAQLDKSGLPSDRFFAERPEGSVSTLKIQRTQQEDSAVYLCASSLIENQPQHFGDGTRLSIL.

A few counts support this clonotype. This chain connects TRBV19 to TRBJ1-5, with D uncertain. Germline CDR1 is LNHDA and CDR2 is SQIVND (reference sequence). V shed 7 bases and J shed 1 base, with 14 bases lying between them. CDR3 length equals 15 residues. The CDR3, as DNA: TGTGCCAGTATGGAGGATACTTGGAGCAATCAGCCCCAGCATTTT. This codes for CASMEDTWSNQPQHF.

This clonotype appeared many times. V and J are TRBV4-1 and TRBJ1-5; the D gene is possibly TRBD1 (5 bases). Trimming cost V 0 bases and J 6 bases, with 9 bases left between them. The germline V gene encodes CDR1 MGHRA and CDR2 YSYEKL. The CDR3 is made up of 14 amino acids. The CDR3 loop is CASSQDSGGQPQHF. The CDR3 DNA sequence: TGCGCCAGCAGCCAAGATTCCGGGGGTCAGCCCCAGCATTTT.

Many counts were recorded for this clonotype. The CDR3 region has the DNA TGCGCCAGCAGCTTGGCCCTACAAGGGAACACTGAAGCTTTCTTT. The encoded protein is CASSLALQGNTEAFF. The chain links TRBV5-1 to TRBJ1-1; no firm D call. From germline, CDR1 is SGHRS and CDR2 YFSETQ. The germline V and J ends were trimmed by 0 bases and 1 base, with 10 bases remaining between them. The CDR3 has 15 residues.

This clonotype was found many times. The chain has TRBV5-4 and TRBJ2-5; a possible D gene is TRBD2 (5 bases). The V gene lost 3 bases and the J gene lost 4 bases, with 10 bases spanning the gap. The CDR3 length is 13 residues. Per the germline V gene, CDR1 is SGHNT and CDR2 is YYREEE (reference sequence). CDR3 DNA sequence: TGTGCCAGCAGCTCGCGGGTAGCAGAGACCCAGTACTTC. Translation: CASSSRVAETQYF.

The V gene is TRBV29-1, the J gene TRBJ1-1; no definite D call. CDR1 and CDR2 (germline): SQVTM, ANQGSEA. This CDR3 has 15 residues. V was trimmed by 6 bases and J by 2 bases, leaving 19 bases between them. CDR3 nucleotide sequence: TGCAGCGTGCCCCGTGAGGGAGGAGTTAACACTGAAGCTTTCTTT. It yields the protein CSVPREGGVNTEAFF.

Only a few counts were recorded for this clonotype. The CDR3 nucleotides read TGCAGTGCTCCCCGCGGGGGCACAGATACGCAGTATTTT. It translates to CSAPRGGTDTQYF. The chain couples TRBV20-1 to TRBJ2-3; weak D call: TRBD2 (6 bases). The CDR3 consists of 13 residues. V was trimmed by 5 bases and J by 1 base, leaving 10 bases between them. The germline V gene has CDR1 DFQATT and CDR2 SNEGSKA (reference sequence).

This clonotype was seen many times. The rearrangement uses TRBV7-2 and TRBJ2-5; tentatively, D is TRBD1 (6 bases). CDR1 is SGHTA, CDR2 FQGNSA, per germline. The CDR3 consists of 13 residues. Trimming left V 5 bases short and J 5 bases short, with 12 bases between. CDR3 DNA sequence: TGTGCCAGCAGCCAAGGGACAACGGAGACCCAGTACTTC. Protein: CASSQGTTETQYF.

This clonotype has ten or more counts. The chain links TRBV29-1 to TRBJ2-2; D is uncertain. V was pared by 7 bases and J by 4 bases, with 7 bases between. The length of the CDR3 is 11 residues. Germline CDR1 is SQVTM and CDR2 is ANQGSEA. DNA of the CDR3: TGCAGCGGCAGAGTCACCGGGGAGCTGTTTTTT. Translation gives CSGRVTGELFF.

Ten or more counts support this clonotype. V is TRBV10-3 and J is TRBJ2-3, with D maybe TRBD2 (6 bases). The germline gives CDR1 ENHRY, CDR2 SYGVKD. The length of the CDR3 is 17 residues. V was pared by 0 bases and J by 2 bases, with 15 bases between. The CDR3 here is CAISESIIAAHTDTQYF. Here the CDR3 DNA reads TGTGCCATCAGTGAGTCGATAATAGCGGCGCACACAGATACGCAGTATTTT.

The table lists this clonotype with many counts. The chain joins TRBV7-2 to TRBJ1-2; 7 nucleotides align to TRBD1. CDR1 is SGHTA and CDR2 is FQGNSA in the germline V gene. This CDR3 is built from 13 residues. With V trimmed by 3 bases and J by 3 bases, 1 base remained unmatched. The CDR3 region is CASSFDRDYGYTF. The CDR3 DNA follows: TGTGCCAGCAGCTTCGACAGGGACTATGGCTACACCTTC.

This clonotype has a count of ten or more. The chain recombines TRBV5-1 with TRBJ2-6; 7 bases align to TRBD1. V lost 2 bases and J lost 8; bases outside the gene matches: 7. Germline V gene sequence: CDR1 SGHRS, CDR2 YFSETQ. This CDR3 has 15 residues. DNA for the CDR3: TGCGCCAGCAGCTTTGAGGGGGCAATTCCCAACGTCCTGACTTTC. It codes for CASSFEGAIPNVLTF.